This TCR beta chain was captured by sequencing in a study of CD8 T cells in Susac syndrome. Findings and limits, study-wide: The number of individuals included in the study's TCR sequencing and HLA analysis was acknowledged as relatively small.

An amount of RNA that ranged from roughly 0.45 to 1 ug was reverse transcribed with random hexamers. Amplification of the TCR beta CDR3 was carried out by immunoSEQ multiplex PCR, which spanned a total of 54 Vbeta and 13 Jbeta segments. TCRdb used MiXCR to reprocess the immunoSEQ multiplex PCR reads, holding one entry per CDR3 protein. The sample carries about 89,000 distinct CDR3 sequences, roughly 91% recorded once. Sequencing of TCR beta drew on CD8+ and CD4+ T cells from blood. Concerning this clonotype: Its antigen is not known. Mismatch with germline at one junction end may stem from a read error.

CDR1 and CDR2 (germline): LGHDT, YNNKEL (reference sequence). The CDR3 is 17 residues long. This chain joins TRBV3-1 and TRBJ2-4, with D perhaps TRBD1 or TRBD2 (5 bases each). Sequencing was done on a sample of CD8+ T cells from PBMCs. The TCR was taken from a human donor in good health. DNA of the CDR3: TGTGCCAGCGGCCAAGAGAGAGGGACCTTAGCCAAAAACATTCAGTACTTC. This codes for CASGQERGTLAKNIQYF.